These 15 T cell receptor beta chains originate from one sample sequenced in a study of T cell repertoires in cytomegalovirus infection. MiXCR was run by TCRdb on the reads, yielding one entry per CDR3 protein. The sample lists about 530,000 distinct CDR3 sequences; less than 30% were seen once. Material: PBMCs. The source is a human donor in good health (CMV status not recorded). Some clones in this sample may be carry-over from other donors' samples.

V and J are TRBV19 and TRBJ2-5; 11 nucleotides align to TRBD1. In germline, CDR1 is LNHDA, CDR2 SQIVND (reference sequence). Trimming took 5 bases from V and 7 from J; bases not matched to a gene: 6. CDR3 length: 14 amino acids. The CDR3 here is CASSYGGQGGTQYF. The CDR3 DNA reads as TGTGCCAGTAGTTATGGGGGACAGGGGGGGACCCAGTACTTC.

V usage is TRBV30 and J usage is TRBJ1-1, with TRBD1 as a possible D gene (6 bases). V gave up 3 bases and J gave up 2 bases, with 10 bases separating them. CDR3 size: 13 residues. CDR1 is GTSNPN and CDR2 is SVGIG in the germline V gene (reference sequence). As DNA, the CDR3 is TGTGCCTGGAGACCGGACAGAAACACTGAAGCTTTCTTT. This gives the protein CAWRPDRNTEAFF. Filled out from reference TRBV30 and TRBJ1-1, the complete variable domain reads SQTIHQWPATLVQPVGSPLSLECTVEGTSNPNLYWYRQAAGRGLQLLFYSVGIGQISSEVPQNLSASRPQDRQFILSSKKLLLSDSGFYLCAWRPDRNTEAFFGQGTRLTVV.

The chain joins TRBV9 to TRBJ2-3; 7 bases are a match to TRBD2. Unmatched junction bases numbered 14, after V lost 1 base and J lost 3 bases. The germline gives CDR1 SGDLS, CDR2 YYNGEE. The length of the CDR3 is 18 residues. CDR3 residues: CASSVLPHAAGDTDTQYF. The CDR3 bases are TGTGCCAGCAGCGTATTGCCCCACGCCGCGGGAGATACAGATACGCAGTATTTT.

CDR3 coding DNA: TGTGCCGTTACAAATCGACTAGCAGCGGACAATGAGCAGTTCTTC. It yields the protein CAVTNRLAADNEQFF. The rearrangement joins TRBV10-3 to TRBJ2-1; 7 nucleotides align to TRBD2. The CDR3 extends over 15 amino acids. Germline assignment: CDR1 ENHRY and CDR2 SYGVKD. J lost 5 bases, V lost 11 bases, and 15 bases had no gene match.

J is TRBJ1-4 and V is TRBV20-1; D is ambiguous. CDR1 is DFQATT, CDR2 SNEGSKA, per germline (reference sequence). The CDR3 consists of 14 residues. The V and J ends lost 5 bases and 7 bases respectively, with 17 bases between them. CDR3 in DNA: TGCAGTGCTCCTATAGCCGAGGGAAGTGAAAAACTGTTTTTT. Amino acid sequence: CSAPIAEGSEKLFF.

The chain recombines TRBV12-5 with TRBJ1-2; 8 bases agree with TRBD1. Per germline, CDR1 LGHNT and CDR2 FRNRAP. V shed 6 bases, J shed 8 bases, and the junction held 8 bases outside the gene matches. CDR3 size: 13 residues. DNA for the CDR3: TGTGCTAGTGGGTTCAGGGGGCTCTCCGGCTACACCTTC. Amino acid sequence: CASGFRGLSGYTF.

There are many counts of this clonotype. This rearrangement joins TRBV7-6 to TRBJ2-1, with D maybe TRBD2 (5 bases). The CDR3 sequence is 14 residues long. The V end lost 5 bases, the J end lost 9 bases, and 17 bases lay between the germline ends. Germline loops: CDR1 SGHVS, CDR2 FNYEAQ. CDR3 sequence (DNA): TGTGCCAGCAGCAGCCGGGGAAAATACGGTGAGCAGTTCTTC. Encoded protein: CASSSRGKYGEQFF.

The chain has TRBV28 and TRBJ2-7; TRBD2 matches at 14 bases. This CDR3 comprises 16 residues. Germline lookup yields CDR1 MDHEN and CDR2 SYDVKM. V was clipped by 6 bases and J by 2 bases; unmatched bases: 6. The CDR3 sequence: CASRGLAGVFPYEQYF. The CDR3 DNA reads TGTGCCAGCAGGGGACTAGCGGGAGTTTTTCCCTACGAGCAGTACTTC.

The gene calls are TRBV19 and TRBJ2-2; no definite D call. The length of the CDR3 is 18 residues. The V end lost 2 bases, the J end lost 0 bases, and 16 bases lay between the germline ends. CDR1 and CDR2 from the germline V gene are LNHDA and SQIVND (reference sequence). The CDR3 spells CASSIKSPSRANTGELFF. CDR3 nucleotide sequence: TGTGCCAGTAGTATAAAGTCCCCGTCTAGAGCGAACACCGGGGAGCTGTTTTTT.

This clonotype was picked up a small number of times. The rearrangement joins TRBV12-3 or TRBV12-4 to TRBJ2-1; 12 bases are shared with TRBD2. The CDR3 is made up of 16 amino acids. The V and J ends lost 10 bases and 3 bases, in that order; junction bases with no gene match: 10. The CDR3 DNA follows: TGTGCCAACAAAGAAATGACTAGCGGGAGCTACAATGAGCAGTTCTTC. Translating it yields CANKEMTSGSYNEQFF.

This clonotype has a handful of counts. The chain is built from TRBV12-3 or TRBV12-4 and TRBJ2-7; 7 bases are shared with TRBD2. The CDR3 extends over 17 amino acids. With V trimmed by 3 bases and J by 0 bases, 11 bases remained unmatched. This CDR3 reads CASSLFSMGTISYEQYF. CDR3 coding DNA: TGTGCCAGCAGTTTGTTTTCGATGGGGACTATCTCCTACGAGCAGTACTTC.

This clonotype was observed a handful of times. This rearrangement joins TRBV7-9 to TRBJ2-5, with 10 nucleotides matching TRBD1. Per the germline V gene, CDR1 is SEHNR and CDR2 is FQNEAQ (reference sequence). After removal of 7 bases from V and 2 bases from J, the junction contained 13 bases not matched to a gene. The CDR3 has 17 amino acids. CDR3 coding DNA: TGTGCCAGCACGAACATTGGGGACAGGGGAGGGCAAGAGACCCAGTACTTC. Amino acids: CASTNIGDRGGQETQYF.

J is TRBJ2-2 and V is TRBV27, with 7 bases aligning to TRBD1. This CDR3 spans 14 amino acids. The germline CDR1 and CDR2 sequences are MNHEY and SMNVEV (reference sequence). The junction had 5 bases not matched to a gene; V was cut back by 5 bases and J by 5 bases. CDR3 sequence (DNA): TGTGCCAGCAGTGGTACAGGGGTGACCGGGGAGCTGTTTTTT. Protein: CASSGTGVTGELFF.

The chain is built from TRBV12-3 or TRBV12-4 and TRBJ1-6, with 8 bases identical to TRBD1. This CDR3 contains 14 residues. The ends lost 6 bases at V and 10 bases at J; junction bases unmatched: 8. CDR3 loop: CASRRGQERSPLHF. In DNA form, the CDR3 reads TGTGCCAGCAGGCGGGGACAGGAGAGATCACCCCTCCACTTT.

The rearrangement links TRBV20-1 to TRBJ2-7; the D gene is possibly TRBD1 (5 bases). Trimming took off 6 bases at V and 3 bases at J, with 12 bases between the two ends. The CDR3 spans 12 residues. The V gene's germline CDR1 is DFQATT and CDR2 SNEGSKA (reference sequence). The CDR3 DNA reads TGCAGTGCGGGGAAGGGGAACTACGAGCAGTACTTC. Protein sequence: CSAGKGNYEQYF.